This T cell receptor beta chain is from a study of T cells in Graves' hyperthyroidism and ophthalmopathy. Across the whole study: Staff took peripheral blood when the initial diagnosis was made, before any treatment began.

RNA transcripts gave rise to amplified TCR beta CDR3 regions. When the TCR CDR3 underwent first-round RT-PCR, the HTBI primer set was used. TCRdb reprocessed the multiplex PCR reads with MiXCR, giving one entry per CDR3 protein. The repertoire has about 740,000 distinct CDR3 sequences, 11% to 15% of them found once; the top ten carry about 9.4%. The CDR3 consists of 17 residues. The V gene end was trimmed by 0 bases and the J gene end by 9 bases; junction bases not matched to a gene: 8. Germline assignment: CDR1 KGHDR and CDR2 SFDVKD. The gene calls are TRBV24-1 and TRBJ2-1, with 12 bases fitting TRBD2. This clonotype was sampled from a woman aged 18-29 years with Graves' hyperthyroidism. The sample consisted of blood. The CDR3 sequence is CATSDLGASGRAAEQFF. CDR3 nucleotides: TGTGCCACCAGTGATTTGGGGGCTAGCGGGAGGGCCGCTGAGCAGTTCTTC.